This T cell receptor (beta chain) was captured by sequencing in a study of vaccination and CD4 T cells after COVID-19. Whole-study results and caveats: Detection of a median around 83% of reactive clones in convalescent patients was confined to the period after vaccination.

Stated treatment: roughly 10-day PBMC culture with coronavirus spike peptide pools or control peptides (ViraFEST assay). Sequencing of the DNA from cultured CD4+ T cells was carried out with the Oncomine TCR Beta short-read assay. Genomic DNA from cultured CD4+ T cells was extracted. In TCRdb, the PCR reads were re-called with MiXCR into one record per CDR3 protein. Among just under 20,000 distinct CDR3 sequences listed, approximately 50% were seen once. Losses at the gene ends were 6 bases for V and 1 base for J; bases not matched to a gene: 5. From germline, CDR1 is LNHDA and CDR2 SQIVND (reference sequence). This CDR3 is built from 14 residues. A note on this clonotype: Its antigen is undetermined.

The rearrangement links TRBV19 to TRBJ1-2; 7 bases match TRBD1. The clonotype was recovered from a human donor with COVID-19. Sequenced: cultured CD4+ T cells from blood. The CDR3 is CASRGGDSNYGYTF. The CDR3, as DNA: TGTGCCAGTAGGGGGGGGGACAGTAACTATGGCTACACCTTC.